This T cell receptor (beta chain) was sequenced for a study of siplizumab effects on memory and regulatory T cells. Study results and limitations: Most proliferating CD4+ or CD8+ clones, roughly 75-95%, had no naive or memory assignment.

The germline gives CDR1 MDHEN, CDR2 SYDVKM. V was clipped by 9 bases and J by 12 bases, with 18 bases between them. The CDR3 sequence is 11 residues long. On this clone: Its target is not known.

Some clones are missing from TCRdb's copy, which holds only in-frame ones; the method was immunoSEQ multiplex PCR. The sample yields approximately 100,000 clones, around 90% seen once. V gene TRBV28 combines with J gene TRBJ2-7; D is perhaps TRBD1 (6 bases). The specimen was Tregs sorted from blood. This TCR was recovered from a human donor in good health. The CDR3: CASNRDLGWYF. CDR3 in DNA: TGTGCCAGTAACAGGGACCTAGGGTGGTACTTC.